Listed below are T cell receptor beta chains from one sample, sequenced in a study of early T cells in non-severe SARS-CoV-2 infection. TCRdb reprocessed the 5' RACE reads with MiXCR, giving one entry per CDR3 protein. This sample carries 54,000 or so distinct CDR3 sequences, 10% to 15% of them seen once, and the ten largest clones take around 5%. The sequenced material came from whole blood. The receptors stem from an adult who was a healthcare worker with PCR-confirmed SARS-CoV-2 infection or an uninfected control (not recorded which). CDR3s include the opening cysteine and the closing phenylalanine or tryptophan. The D gene is left open where the match is weak. Clone size is not always given. Where it is, it says once, few, many or a class for expanded clones.

TRBJ2-7	-	TRBV7-9	-	CASSPRLYEQYF	TGTGCCAGCAGCCCAAGACTATACGAGCAGTACTTC
TRBJ2-1	-	TRBV28	-	CASSFPRTVMDEQFF	TGTGCCAGCAGTTTCCCCCGGACAGTTATGGATGAGCAGTTCTTC
TRBJ1-1	few	TRBV19	-	CASSRDSGDAEAFF	TGTGCCAGTAGTAGAGACAGTGGTGACGCTGAAGCTTTCTTT
TRBJ2-7	-	TRBV28	TRBD2	CASSIISGTSGNRYEQYF	TGTGCCAGCAGCATTATTTCCGGGACTAGCGGGAATCGCTACGAGCAGTACTTC
TRBJ1-5	-	TRBV20-1	-	CSARETVSNQPQHF	TGCAGTGCTAGAGAGACAGTTAGCAATCAGCCCCAGCATTTT
TRBJ1-1	once	TRBV10-3	TRBD1	CAISESRGVNTEAFF	TGTGCCATCAGTGAGTCCAGGGGGGTAAACACTGAAGCTTTCTTT
TRBJ2-1	-	TRBV5-1	TRBD2	CASSPRTSDSSYNEQFF	TGCGCCAGCAGCCCGCGGACTAGCGACAGCTCCTACAATGAGCAGTTCTTC
TRBJ2-7	many	TRBV6-5	-	CASSPKITRGIEQYF	TGTGCCAGCAGCCCCAAGATTACCAGGGGCATCGAGCAGTACTTC
TRBJ2-1	few	TRBV6-6	-	CASSYSAVYNEQFF	TGTGCCAGCAGTTACTCCGCAGTCTACAATGAGCAGTTCTTC
TRBJ1-1	few	TRBV12-3/TRBV12-4	-	CASSSRGAGTEAFF	TGTGCCAGCAGTTCGCGGGGGGCCGGCACTGAAGCTTTCTTT
TRBJ2-1	few	TRBV18	-	CASSPMNEQFF	TGTGCCAGCTCACCAATGAATGAGCAGTTCTTC
TRBJ1-4	many	TRBV9	-	CASSPARGGGLNEKLFF	TGTGCCAGCAGCCCGGCGAGGGGAGGGGGGCTGAATGAAAAACTGTTTTTT
TRBJ2-7	few	TRBV7-6	-	CASSLDGTSYYEQYF	TGTGCCAGCAGCTTAGACGGGACATCGTACTACGAGCAGTACTTC
TRBJ1-5	few	TRBV4-2	-	CASSQETGMGNQPQHF	TGTGCCAGCAGCCAAGAAACAGGGATGGGCAATCAGCCCCAGCATTTT
TRBJ1-1	many	TRBV7-2	-	CASFRGLGQNTEAFF	TGTGCCAGCTTCCGAGGTCTGGGACAGAACACTGAAGCTTTCTTT
TRBJ1-2	-	TRBV29-1	-	CSLGDGDGYTF	TGCAGCCTCGGAGATGGGGATGGCTACACCTTC
TRBJ2-3	-	TRBV11-2	TRBD2	CASSRGGSTDTQYF	TGTGCCAGCAGCCGGGGGGGAAGCACAGATACGCAGTATTTT
TRBJ1-6	few	TRBV7-9	TRBD1	CASSFTGGGSPLHF	TGTGCCAGCAGCTTTACAGGGGGAGGTTCACCCCTCCACTTT
TRBJ1-6	many	TRBV11-2	-	CASSLVTSPLHF	TGTGCCAGCAGCTTAGTAACTTCACCCCTCCACTTT
TRBJ2-5	few	TRBV10-3	-	CAISGGDSASQETQYF	TGTGCCATCAGTGGCGGGGACAGTGCGTCCCAAGAGACCCAGTACTTC
TRBJ2-2	few	TRBV10-3	-	CAISPSGGTGELFF	TGTGCCATCAGCCCTTCCGGGGGCACCGGGGAGCTGTTTTTT
TRBJ1-3	many	TRBV18	TRBD1	CASSIRQGDYSGNTIYF	TGTGCCAGCTCAATACGACAGGGCGACTACTCTGGAAACACCATATATTTT
TRBJ1-4	few	TRBV27	-	CASSFTGGIEKLFF	TGTGCCAGCAGTTTTACCGGGGGCATTGAAAAACTGTTTTTT
TRBJ2-7	many	TRBV29-1	-	CSVLATGANYEQYF	TGCAGCGTACTAGCAACGGGGGCGAACTACGAGCAGTACTTC
TRBJ1-5	few	TRBV19	-	CASTSVGNQPQHF	TGTGCCAGTACGTCAGTGGGAAATCAGCCCCAGCATTTT
TRBJ2-1	-	TRBV27	TRBD2	CASSLTSGSSYNEQFF	TGTGCCAGCAGTTTAACTAGCGGGAGCTCCTACAATGAGCAGTTCTTC
TRBJ2-3	-	TRBV7-6	-	CASSCPGQYTDTQYF	TGTGCCAGCAGCTGCCCGGGACAATACACAGATACGCAGTATTTT
TRBJ2-1	-	TRBV5-1	-	CASSLNGYNEQFF	TGCGCCAGCAGCTTGAATGGATACAATGAGCAGTTCTTC
TRBJ1-2	-	TRBV5-1	-	CASSPQDSPGYGYTF	TGCGCCAGCAGCCCTCAGGACAGTCCAGGCTATGGCTACACCTTC
TRBJ2-2	many	TRBV29-1	-	CSVSAGQANTGELFF	TGCAGCGTTAGTGCAGGCCAAGCGAACACCGGGGAGCTGTTTTTT
TRBJ2-5	few	TRBV12-3/TRBV12-4	TRBD1	CASSSTGTGGKQTQYF	TGTGCCAGCAGTTCCACTGGGACAGGGGGTAAGCAGACCCAGTACTTC
TRBJ2-7	many	TRBV10-3	TRBD2	CAIRGTSGISYEQYF	TGTGCCATCAGAGGGACTAGCGGCATCTCCTACGAGCAGTACTTC
TRBJ2-2	-	TRBV11-3	-	CASSLETGELFFF	-
TRBJ2-1	few	TRBV28	TRBD2	CASSSGLAGWAEQFF	TGTGCCAGCAGTTCTGGACTAGCGGGATGGGCTGAGCAGTTCTTC
TRBJ2-3	few	TRBV6-5	TRBD2	CASGISGGAKGNTQYF	TGTGCCAGCGGAATTAGCGGGGGGGCTAAGGGAAATACGCAGTATTTT
TRBJ1-5	-	TRBV11-3	-	CASSLTRPQHF	TGTGCCAGCAGCTTAACCCGGCCCCAGCATTTT
TRBJ1-2	many	TRBV7-9	-	CASSLAQGYGYTF	TGTGCCAGCAGCTTAGCCCAGGGTTATGGCTACACCTTC
TRBJ1-1	few	TRBV11-2	-	CASSQSGVTEAFF	TGTGCCAGCAGCCAGAGCGGGGTCACTGAAGCTTTCTTT
TRBJ2-3	many	TRBV2	-	CASNPVGTDTQYF	TGTGCCAGCAATCCGGTCGGCACAGATACGCAGTATTTT
TRBJ2-3	many	TRBV7-8	-	CASSSGPIGTDTQYF	TGTGCCAGCAGCTCGGGACCGATCGGCACAGATACGCAGTATTTT
TRBJ2-3	-	TRBV29-1	-	CSVELQSPTDTQYF	TGCAGCGTTGAACTACAGAGTCCGACAGATACGCAGTATTTT
TRBJ2-3	many	TRBV24-1	-	CATSDLRGSIRSADTQYF	TGTGCCACCAGTGATTTAAGAGGGAGTATACGGTCGGCAGATACGCAGTATTTT
TRBJ2-7	-	TRBV11-2	-	CASSLSGSPDEQYF	TGTGCCAGCAGCTTATCAGGGTCTCCGGACGAGCAGTACTTC
TRBJ1-1	-	TRBV7-9	TRBD1	CASSSGQPEAFF	TGTGCCAGCAGCTCGGGACAGCCTGAAGCTTTCTTT
TRBJ2-1	few	TRBV2	TRBD1	CASSDGQVNYNEQFF	TGTGCCAGCAGTGACGGACAGGTTAATTACAATGAGCAGTTCTTC
TRBJ1-1	-	TRBV18	-	CASSPRVDTEAFF	TGTGCCAGCTCACCACGGGTGGACACTGAAGCTTTCTTT
TRBJ1-2	-	TRBV20-1	-	CSAGTIANYGYTF	TGCAGTGCTGGGACGATAGCTAACTATGGCTACACCTTC
TRBJ2-7	many	TRBV27	-	CASSPAEGLFYEQYF	TGTGCCAGCAGTCCCGCGGAGGGCCTATTCTACGAGCAGTACTTC
TRBJ2-5	few	TRBV2	TRBD1	CASSEATGWETQYF	TGTGCCAGCAGTGAGGCGACAGGGTGGGAGACCCAGTACTTC